What follows are 31 T cell receptor beta chains derived from one specimen sequenced in a study of T-cell reconstitution after alpha-beta-depleted transplantation in children. A TCRbeta library incorporating unique molecular identifiers was prepared. TCRdb redid the calling of the PCR reads with MiXCR, one entry per CDR3 protein. The sample includes 500,000 to 650,000 distinct CDR3 sequences, 10% to 15% seen only once; the top ten take approximately 2%. The sequences come from PBMCs, mostly from graft donor cells, collected 360 days after TCRalphabeta/CD19-depleted stem cell transplant. These receptors were collected from a male patient aged 10-17 years who had a stem cell transplant for acute myeloid leukemia, so the T cells may come from the graft donor.

This clonotype was counted many times. The chain employs TRBV28 and TRBJ2-1; 10 bases fit TRBD1. Germline CDR1 reads MDHEN; CDR2 reads SYDVKM. The CDR3 totals 15 residues. After removal of 3 bases from V and 8 bases from J, the junction contained 7 bases not matched to a gene. The CDR3 protein is CASSLSTGGWHEQFF. In nucleotides, the CDR3 is TGTGCCAGCAGTTTGTCGACAGGGGGCTGGCATGAGCAGTTCTTC. Drawing the rest from reference TRBV28 and TRBJ2-1, the complete variable domain is DVKVTQSSRYLVKRTGEKVFLECVQDMDHENMFWYRQDPGLGLRLIYFSYDVKMKEKGDIPEGYSVSREKKERFSLILESASTNQTSMYLCASSLSTGGWHEQFFGPGTRLTVL.

This chain connects TRBV18 to TRBJ2-5; weak D call: TRBD1 (5 bases). The length of the CDR3 is 11 residues. Trimming removed 6 bases at V and 7 bases at J, with 9 bases between. Germline CDR1 KGHSH, CDR2 LQKENI. The CDR3 sequence is CASSPTGTQYF. The DNA of the CDR3 is TGTGCCAGCTCCCCTACAGGGACCCAGTACTTC.

The V and J genes are TRBV10-3 and TRBJ2-3; 8 bases agree with TRBD1. CDR1 is ENHRY and CDR2 is SYGVKD in the germline V gene. The V segment lost 5 bases and the J segment 2 bases; nucleotides outside the gene matches: 6. The CDR3 loop spans 15 amino acids. The chain's CDR3 is CAISWTGNPTDTQYF. In nucleotides, the CDR3 is TGTGCCATCAGTTGGACAGGGAACCCCACAGATACGCAGTATTTT.

This clonotype was seen only a few times. The chain recombines TRBV18 with TRBJ2-5; TRBD2 agrees at 10 bases. V was pared by 2 bases and J by 9 bases, with 12 bases of the junction left unmatched. The germline gives CDR1 KGHSH, CDR2 LQKENI. This CDR3 region has 16 residues. The CDR3 reads CASSPIAGGPSEAQYF. DNA for the CDR3: TGTGCCAGCTCACCAATAGCGGGAGGCCCATCCGAGGCCCAGTACTTC. Based on the CDR3 plus reference TRBV18 and TRBJ2-5, the full variable domain is NAGVMQNPRHLVRRRGQEARLRCSPMKGHSHVYWYRQLPEEGLKFMVYLQKENIIDESGMPKERFSAEFPKEGPSILRIQQVVRGDSAAYFCASSPIAGGPSEAQYFGPGTRLLVL.

This chain links TRBV3-1 with TRBJ2-3; 10 bases line up with TRBD1. J was trimmed by 2 bases and V by 4 bases; bases with no gene match: 6. Germline V CDR1 and CDR2: LGHDT, YNNKEL (reference sequence). The CDR3 contains 16 residues. The CDR3: CASSPGQGVITDTQYF. The CDR3 DNA reads TGTGCCAGCAGCCCCGGACAGGGGGTAATCACAGATACGCAGTATTTT.

This clonotype was detected many times. The genes are TRBV21-1 and TRBJ2-5. TRBV21-1 is given as a pseudogene. The CDR3 loop spans 13 amino acids. For the CDR3, the DNA is TGTGCCAGCAGCAAAGGTCCGGAAGAGACCCAGTACTTC. Translation: CASSKGPEETQYF.

This clonotype was seen a handful of times. The chain uses TRBV27 and TRBJ2-5; weak D call: TRBD1 (7 bases). CDR3 length equals 20 residues. In germline, CDR1 is MNHEY, CDR2 SMNVEV (reference sequence). V was clipped by 5 bases and J by 3 bases, with 31 bases between them. CDR3 protein: CASSPRSIWQGVRREETQYF. The CDR3 nucleotides are TGTGCCAGCAGTCCTAGGAGTATTTGGCAGGGGGTTAGGAGGGAAGAGACCCAGTACTTC.

This chain uses TRBV30 with TRBJ2-5; D gene uncertain. The CDR3 has 12 amino acids. Germline V CDR1 and CDR2: GTSNPN, SVGIG (reference sequence). Trimming cost V 2 bases and J 2 bases, with 6 bases left between them. The CDR3 reads CAWSSRQETQYF. The CDR3 region has the DNA TGTGCCTGGAGTAGTCGTCAAGAGACCCAGTACTTC.

This clonotype came up a few times. J is TRBJ2-1 and V is TRBV4-1, with D possibly being TRBD2 (6 bases). This CDR3 is built from 16 residues. The V gene's germline CDR1 is MGHRA and CDR2 YSYEKL. The germline V and J ends were trimmed by 3 bases and 7 bases, with 19 bases remaining between them. CDR3 DNA sequence: TGCGCCAGCAGCCAGGTTATGGTGGGAGGTAGTAATGAGCAGTTCTTC. Amino acid sequence: CASSQVMVGGSNEQFF.

A few counts support this clonotype. The chain links TRBV14 to TRBJ2-1, with 8 bases matching TRBD2. V gave up 4 bases and J gave up 8 bases; unmatched junction bases: 13. The CDR3 sequence is 16 residues long. The germline V gene has CDR1 SGHDN and CDR2 FVKESK. CDR3 sequence reads: CASSPRAGEVTDEQFF. Written as DNA, the CDR3 is TGTGCCAGCAGCCCCCGAGCGGGAGAGGTCACGGATGAGCAGTTCTTC.

The chain uses TRBV11-3 and TRBJ2-7; 8 nucleotides agree with TRBD2. J gave up 7 bases and V 5 bases, and 16 bases lay outside the gene matches. The CDR3 loop spans 16 amino acids. Germline loops: CDR1 SGHNT, CDR2 YENEEA. The CDR3 DNA sequence: TGTGCCAGCAGCGCCCACGGCCGGGGACTAGAGGGTGAGCAGTACTTC. As protein: CASSAHGRGLEGEQYF.

This clonotype was observed at least ten times. The chain links TRBV4-2 to TRBJ2-1; D is unresolved. CDR3 length: 15 amino acids. Trimming took off 1 base at V and 7 bases at J, with 14 bases between the two ends. Germline V lookup: CDR1 LGHNA, CDR2 YNFKEQ. The CDR3 DNA follows: TGTGCCAGCAGCCAAGGGGCCAGTGTGGGGAATGAGCAGTTCTTC. Amino acid sequence: CASSQGASVGNEQFF.

This chain links TRBV6-5 with TRBJ2-3, with TRBD1 matching over 8 bases. V gave up 0 bases and J gave up 4 bases; unmatched junction bases: 6. CDR3 length: 16 residues. CDR1 is MNHEY and CDR2 is SVGAGI in the germline V gene. The CDR3 loop is CASSYSTGVGSDTQYF. The CDR3 DNA follows: TGTGCCAGCAGTTACTCGACAGGGGTTGGTTCAGATACGCAGTATTTT.

This clonotype has ten or more counts. V usage is TRBV29-1 and J usage is TRBJ2-2, with D uncertain. Per the germline V gene, CDR1 is SQVTM and CDR2 is ANQGSEA. This CDR3 is 13 amino acids long. V lost 8 bases and J lost 2, with 12 bases in between. CDR3 residues: CSYRALNTGELFF. The DNA for the CDR3 is TGCAGCTACCGGGCCCTAAACACCGGGGAGCTGTTTTTT.

The chain is built from TRBV7-3 and TRBJ2-3; D gene uncertain. The CDR3 length is 15 residues. Germline CDR1 and CDR2: SGHTA and FQGTGA. With 0 bases removed from V and 0 bases from J, the gap between germline ends came to 7 bases. The CDR3, as DNA: TGTGCCAGCAGCTTAACGGCCCGGAGCACAGATACGCAGTATTTT. It translates to CASSLTARSTDTQYF.

The rearrangement joins TRBV5-1 to TRBJ2-7, with 8 bases identical to TRBD2. The CDR3 runs to 18 residues. Trimming took 0 bases from V and 3 from J; bases not matched to a gene: 14. Germline CDR1 is SGHRS and CDR2 is YFSETQ. CDR3 in amino acids: CASSLGSGSSVSYYEQYF. CDR3 coding DNA: TGCGCCAGCAGCTTGGGAAGCGGGAGTTCAGTGTCGTACTACGAGCAGTACTTC. Filled out from reference TRBV5-1 and TRBJ2-7, the complete variable domain reads KAGVTQTPRYLIKTRGQQVTLSCSPISGHRSVSWYQQTPGQGLQFLFEYFSETQRNKGNFPGRFSGRQFSNSRSEMNVSTLELGDSALYLCASSLGSGSSVSYYEQYFGPGTRLTVT.

V gene TRBV7-6 combines with J gene TRBJ2-1; 7 nucleotides agree with TRBD1. The CDR3 loop spans 15 amino acids. The V segment lost 5 bases and the J segment 0 bases; nucleotides outside the gene matches: 4. CDR1 and CDR2 (germline): SGHVS, FNYEAQ. The DNA for the CDR3 is TGTGCCAGCAGCATGACAGGGAGCTCCTACAATGAGCAGTTCTTC. As protein: CASSMTGSSYNEQFF.

A remark on this clonotype: A much larger clone differs by one base, so this may be a read error. The chain uses TRBV7-9 and TRBJ2-1; D is perhaps TRBD1 or TRBD2 (5 bases each). Germline loops: CDR1 SEHNR, CDR2 FQNEAQ (reference sequence). CDR3 length: 14 residues. Trimming pared 4 bases from V and 4 bases from J, leaving 11 bases between. The CDR3 spells CASSSGPPYNEQFF. The CDR3 nucleotides are TGTGCCAGCAGCTCGGGACCACCTTACAATGAGCAGTTCTTC. The full variable domain, in which reference TRBV7-9 and TRBJ2-1 provide the parts outside the CDR3, is DTGVSQNPRHKITKRGQNVTFRCDPISEHNRLYWYRQTLGQGPEFLTYFQNEAQLEKSRLLSDRFSAERPKGSFSTLEIQRTEQGDSAMYLCASSSGPPYNEQFFGPGTRLTVL.

This clonotype was seen only a few times. The chain employs TRBV18 and TRBJ2-7; 7 positions agree with TRBD2. Per germline, CDR1 KGHSH and CDR2 LQKENI. V dropped 6 bases and J dropped 0; count of bases not matched to a gene: 8. The CDR3 length is 15 residues. Here the CDR3 DNA reads TGTGCCAGCTCCCCTGGGGGGGATAGCTCCTACGAGCAGTACTTC. Amino acids: CASSPGGDSSYEQYF.

This clonotype has a handful of counts. The J gene is TRBJ2-3, the V gene TRBV25-1, with 9 nucleotides matching TRBD2. V lost 2 bases to trimming and J lost 2 bases; unmatched junction nucleotides: 5. The CDR3 has 16 amino acids. Per germline, CDR1 MGHDK and CDR2 SYGVNS. The CDR3 loop is CASSEGSGRYTDTQYF. CDR3 in DNA: TGTGCCAGCAGTGAAGGTAGCGGGAGATACACAGATACGCAGTATTTT.

This clonotype was seen many times. The V gene is TRBV11-1, the J gene TRBJ2-5; D could derive from TRBD1 or TRBD2 (5 bases each). From germline, CDR1 is SGHAT and CDR2 FQDESV (reference sequence). V dropped 5 bases and J dropped 0 bases, with 10 bases sitting between them. CDR3 length: 14 residues. CDR3 amino acids: CASSLGPNQETQYF. In DNA, the CDR3 is TGTGCCAGCAGCCTGGGACCGAACCAAGAGACCCAGTACTTC.

This chain uses TRBV28 with TRBJ2-7; a possible D gene is TRBD1 (5 bases). The CDR3 loop spans 15 amino acids. Trimming left V 1 base short and J 3 bases short, with 13 bases between. Germline V gives CDR1 MDHEN, CDR2 SYDVKM. CDR3 DNA sequence: TGTGCCAGCAGTTTATCAGCAGGGCCGATCTACGAGCAGTACTTC. Protein product: CASSLSAGPIYEQYF. The full variable domain, with the rest looked up from reference TRBV28 and TRBJ2-7, is DVKVTQSSRYLVKRTGEKVFLECVQDMDHENMFWYRQDPGLGLRLIYFSYDVKMKEKGDIPEGYSVSREKKERFSLILESASTNQTSMYLCASSLSAGPIYEQYFGPGTRLTVT.

Only a few counts were recorded for this clonotype. V is TRBV29-1 and J is TRBJ1-1; TRBD1 might be the D (6 bases). Germline CDR1 reads SQVTM; CDR2 reads ANQGSEA. The CDR3 runs to 11 residues. V lost 6 bases to trimming and J lost 7 bases, with 12 bases between them. CDR3 bases: TGCAGCGTAGGAGGACAGTATGAAGCTTTCTTT. It yields the protein CSVGGQYEAFF.

This clonotype occurred many times. CDR3 region: CAISESRDKSSYEQYF. In DNA, the CDR3 is TGTGCCATCAGTGAATCTAGGGACAAGAGCTCCTACGAGCAGTACTTC. The chain carries TRBV10-3 and TRBJ2-7; D may be TRBD1 (6 bases). Per germline, CDR1 ENHRY and CDR2 SYGVKD. Trimming cost V 3 bases and J 0 bases, with 15 bases left between them. The CDR3 has 16 residues.

The V call is TRBV20-1, the J call TRBJ2-7; D gene uncertain. Trimming left V 6 bases short and J 0 bases short, with 9 bases between. The CDR3 consists of 12 residues. Germline V CDR1 and CDR2: DFQATT, SNEGSKA (reference sequence). CDR3 sequence reads: CSATPSSYEQYF. The CDR3 nucleotides read TGCAGTGCCACGCCAAGCTCCTACGAGCAGTACTTC.

This clonotype turned up a few times. At one end, the junction sequence differs from germline, possibly due to a read error. The chain combines TRBV5-6 with TRBJ2-5, with 7 nucleotides matching TRBD1. The length of the CDR3 is 15 residues. Per the germline V gene, CDR1 is SGHDT and CDR2 is YYEEEE. This CDR3 is CASSSPGQYQEAQYF. CDR3 DNA: TGTGCCAGCAGCTCACCGGGACAGTACCAAGAGGCCCAGTACTTC.

The chain couples TRBV18 to TRBJ1-5, with D hard to call. Germline V lookup: CDR1 KGHSH, CDR2 LQKENI. This CDR3 region has 14 residues. Trimming removed 2 bases at V and 2 bases at J, with 7 bases between. The CDR3 here is CASSPGDRNQPQHF. Written as DNA, the CDR3 is TGTGCCAGCTCACCAGGGGATCGCAATCAGCCCCAGCATTTT.

This clonotype was counted at least ten times. The chain recombines TRBV7-8 with TRBJ2-1, with 8 bases identical to TRBD1. The CDR3 is made up of 17 amino acids. Unmatched junction bases numbered 13, after V lost 1 base and J lost 8 bases. In germline, CDR1 is SGHVS, CDR2 FQNEAQ. This chain's CDR3 is CASSLEPDRASKDEQFF. The CDR3 DNA reads as TGTGCCAGCAGCTTAGAGCCGGACAGGGCGAGTAAAGATGAGCAGTTCTTC.

This clonotype has a handful of counts. The V and J genes are TRBV5-1 and TRBJ2-3, with D possibly being TRBD1 (5 bases). V dropped 4 bases and J dropped 6 bases, with 15 bases sitting between them. The CDR3 has 14 residues. Germline V gives CDR1 SGHRS, CDR2 YFSETQ. The DNA for the CDR3 is TGCGCCAGCAGCCAAGGACATCCGTTGGATACGCAGTATTTT. Translation gives CASSQGHPLDTQYF. The whole variable domain, filled in from reference TRBV5-1 and TRBJ2-3, reads KAGVTQTPRYLIKTRGQQVTLSCSPISGHRSVSWYQQTPGQGLQFLFEYFSETQRNKGNFPGRFSGRQFSNSRSEMNVSTLELGDSALYLCASSQGHPLDTQYFGPGTRLTVL.

The gene calls are TRBV20-1 and TRBJ2-1, with D perhaps TRBD2 (6 bases). The CDR3 length is 13 residues. Deletions cut 7 bases from V and 4 bases from J, with 14 bases between. Germline V gives CDR1 DFQATT, CDR2 SNEGSKA (reference sequence). For the CDR3, the DNA is TGCAGTGGGGAACTAGCAGTTTACAATGAGCAGTTCTTC. It is translated as CSGELAVYNEQFF.

The chain employs TRBV25-1 and TRBJ2-3; D gene ambiguous. V dropped 8 bases and J dropped 2 bases, with 8 bases sitting between them. Germline lookup yields CDR1 MGHDK and CDR2 SYGVNS. The CDR3 contains 12 residues. CDR3 bases: TGTGCCAGCGCGACCCCCACAGATACGCAGTATTTT. Its translation is CASATPTDTQYF.